Each of the 3 T cell receptor beta chains below was sequenced from the same sample in a study of T cell changes during pregnancy in multiple sclerosis. Profiled with immunoSEQ multiplex PCR; TCRdb holds only in-frame clones, not every one. There are about 48,000 clones in the sample; 88% occur only once, and roughly 1.2% lies in the top ten. The sequencing used CD4+ T cells from peripheral blood mononuclear cells, collected in the second trimester of pregnancy. These receptors were collected from a female donor with multiple sclerosis, enrolled in a pregnancy study.

This chain links TRBV7-9 with TRBJ2-1, with no clear D. Germline V gene sequence: CDR1 SEHNR, CDR2 FQNEAQ (reference sequence). This CDR3 spans 11 amino acids. V lost 8 bases and J lost 5, with 7 bases in between. CDR3 residues: CASAANNEQFF. The CDR3 bases are TGTGCCAGCGCTGCGAACAATGAGCAGTTCTTC.

The chain has TRBV30 and TRBJ1-4; 7 bases agree with TRBD1. V shed 0 bases and J 7 bases; nucleotides not matched to a gene: 5. There are 14 residues in the CDR3. Per the germline V gene, CDR1 is GTSNPN and CDR2 is SVGIG (reference sequence). CDR3 bases: TGTGCCTGGAGTGTGCCCGACAGGGCTGAAAAACTGTTTTTT. It specifies CAWSVPDRAEKLFF.

This clone was picked up a small number of times. V and J are TRBV29-1 and TRBJ2-4; 12 bases line up with TRBD2. Germline CDR1 reads SQVTM; CDR2 reads ANQGSEA. The CDR3 extends over 15 amino acids. The V segment lost 2 bases and the J segment 8 bases; nucleotides outside the gene matches: 7. DNA of the CDR3: TGCAGCGTTGAAAGGCGGACTAGCGGGACTGACATTCAGTACTTC. Protein: CSVERRTSGTDIQYF.